Included here is one T cell receptor (beta chain) sequence, with context. Its antigen is unidentified. Each UMI harboured a 6-nucleotide sample barcode and was appended via template switching. TCRdb re-called the 5' RACE reads, yielding one record per CDR3 amino acid sequence without DNA. The repertoire table contains 300,000 to 450,000 distinct CDR3 sequences. The data derive from a study of monozygotic twins with inflammatory bowel disease. Findings of the study overall: No separation of different T cell subtypes was possible. Among IBD patients, TCRbeta diversity (inverse Simpson) was lower than in healthy co-twins.

Germline CDR1 reads SQVTM; CDR2 reads ANQGSEA. CDR3 length: 16 residues. The V and J genes are TRBV29-1 and TRBJ2-1; as DNA is missing, the TRBD1 call by TCRdb cannot be tested. The TCR comes from a human donor with ulcerative colitis or Crohn's disease, or a healthy co-twin of an affected twin (not recorded which). The sequenced material came from blood. The CDR3 loop reads CSVIGATGQGPNEQFF.